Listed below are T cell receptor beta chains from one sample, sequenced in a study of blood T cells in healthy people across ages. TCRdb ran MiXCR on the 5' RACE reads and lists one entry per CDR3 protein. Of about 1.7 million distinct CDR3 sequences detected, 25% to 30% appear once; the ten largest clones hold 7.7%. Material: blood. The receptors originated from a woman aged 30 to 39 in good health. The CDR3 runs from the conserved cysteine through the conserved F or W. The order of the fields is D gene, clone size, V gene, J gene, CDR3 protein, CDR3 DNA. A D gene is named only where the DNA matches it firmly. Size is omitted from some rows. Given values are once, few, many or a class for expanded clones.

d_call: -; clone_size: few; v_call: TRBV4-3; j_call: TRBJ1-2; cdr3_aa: CASSQGPSGGYTF; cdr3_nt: TGCGCCAGCAGCCAAGGACCTTCTGGTGGCTACACCTTC
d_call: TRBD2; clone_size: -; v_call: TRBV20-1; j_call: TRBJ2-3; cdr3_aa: CSAPTSLLAGNVDTQYF; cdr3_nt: TGCAGTGCTCCCACATCGTTGCTAGCGGGGAACGTAGATACGCAGTATTTT
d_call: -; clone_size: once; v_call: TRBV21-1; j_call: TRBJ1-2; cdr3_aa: CASSIDRGLYNYDYTF; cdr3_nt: TGTGCCAGCAGCATCGACAGGGGTCTCTATAACTATGACTACACCTTC
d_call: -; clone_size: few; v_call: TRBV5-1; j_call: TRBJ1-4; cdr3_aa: CASSLELQGRNEKLFF; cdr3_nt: TGCGCCAGCAGCTTAGAGCTTCAGGGACGGAATGAAAAACTGTTTTTT
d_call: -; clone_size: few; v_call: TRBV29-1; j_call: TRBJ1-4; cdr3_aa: CSAGWVSPEKLFF; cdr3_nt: TGCAGCGCCGGGTGGGTTTCTCCCGAAAAACTGTTTTTT
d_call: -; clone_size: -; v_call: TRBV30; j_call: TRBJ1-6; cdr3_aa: CAWKDIGSPLHF; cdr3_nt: TGTGCCTGGAAGGACATAGGGTCACCCCTCCACTTT
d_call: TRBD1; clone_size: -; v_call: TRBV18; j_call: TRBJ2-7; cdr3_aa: CASSPETGGTYEQYF; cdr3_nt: TGTGCCAGCTCACCGGAGACAGGGGGGACCTACGAGCAGTACTTC
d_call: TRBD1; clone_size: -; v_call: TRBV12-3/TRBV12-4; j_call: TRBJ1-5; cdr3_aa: CASGTGLGQPQHF; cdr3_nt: TGTGCCAGCGGGACAGGGTTAGGCCAGCCCCAGCATTTT
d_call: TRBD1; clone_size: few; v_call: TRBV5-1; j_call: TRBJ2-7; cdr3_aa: CASNPDRGGYEQYF; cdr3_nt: TGCGCCAGCAACCCGGACAGGGGTGGCTACGAGCAGTACTTC
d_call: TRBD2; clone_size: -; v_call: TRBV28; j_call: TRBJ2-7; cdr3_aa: CASASWGRGRASYEQYF; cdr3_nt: TGTGCCAGCGCCTCATGGGGGAGGGGACGTGCGTCCTACGAGCAGTACTTC
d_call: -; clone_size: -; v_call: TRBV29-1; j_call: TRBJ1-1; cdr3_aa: CSAGGGRTQNTEAFF; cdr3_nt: TGCAGCGCCGGAGGTGGTCGGACCCAGAACACTGAAGCTTTCTTT
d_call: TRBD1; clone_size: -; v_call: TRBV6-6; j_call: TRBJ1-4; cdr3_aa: CASRTGQGNEKLFF; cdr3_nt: TGTGCCAGCAGGACGGGACAGGGTAATGAAAAACTGTTTTTT
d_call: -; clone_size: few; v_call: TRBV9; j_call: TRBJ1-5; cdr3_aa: CASSGDPRGNQPQHF; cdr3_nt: TGTGCCAGCAGCGGGGACCCTCGAGGCAATCAGCCCCAGCATTTT
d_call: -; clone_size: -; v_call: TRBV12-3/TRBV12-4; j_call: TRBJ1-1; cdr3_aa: CASRPVRSNTEAFF; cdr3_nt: TGTGCCAGCCGCCCGGTACGGTCGAACACTGAAGCTTTCTTT
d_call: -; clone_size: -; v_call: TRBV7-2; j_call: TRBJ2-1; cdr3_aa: CASSSPPSSEQFF; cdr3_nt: TGTGCCAGCAGCTCGCCCCCTAGCAGTGAGCAGTTCTTC
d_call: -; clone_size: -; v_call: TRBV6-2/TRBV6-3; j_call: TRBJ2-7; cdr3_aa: CASSYSAERGSYEQYF; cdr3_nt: TGTGCCAGCAGTTACTCCGCAGAAAGGGGATCCTACGAGCAGTACTTC
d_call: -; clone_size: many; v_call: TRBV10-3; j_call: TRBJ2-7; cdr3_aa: CAISERVSGYEQYF; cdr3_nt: TGTGCCATCAGCGAGCGGGTTAGTGGCTACGAGCAGTACTTC
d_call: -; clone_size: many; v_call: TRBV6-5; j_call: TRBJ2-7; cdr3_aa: CASTRAASGEQYF; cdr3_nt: TGTGCCAGCACCAGGGCGGCATCCGGCGAGCAGTACTTC
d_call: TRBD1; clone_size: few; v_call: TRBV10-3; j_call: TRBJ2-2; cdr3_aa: CAINSRDRGGAGELFF; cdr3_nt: TGTGCCATCAACTCCCGGGACAGGGGAGGAGCCGGGGAGCTGTTTTTT
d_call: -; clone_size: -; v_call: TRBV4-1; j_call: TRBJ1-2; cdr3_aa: CASSQDLGAQGGYTF; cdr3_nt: TGCGCCAGCAGCCAAGATCTAGGGGCTCAGGGTGGCTACACCTTC
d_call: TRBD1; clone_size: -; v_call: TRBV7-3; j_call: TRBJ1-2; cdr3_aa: CAATGAGGFGGYGYTF; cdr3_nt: TGTGCCGCTACTGGGGCAGGGGGCTTTGGTGGCTATGGCTACACCTTC
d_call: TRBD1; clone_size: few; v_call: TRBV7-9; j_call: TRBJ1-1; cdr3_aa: CASSDTRTGVGTEAFF; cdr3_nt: TGTGCCAGCAGCGATACCCGAACAGGGGTCGGCACTGAAGCTTTCTTT
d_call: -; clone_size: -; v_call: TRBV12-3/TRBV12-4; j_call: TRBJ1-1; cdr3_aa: CASSTRHGVTEAFF; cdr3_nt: TGTGCCAGCAGTACACGACACGGGGTTACTGAAGCTTTCTTT
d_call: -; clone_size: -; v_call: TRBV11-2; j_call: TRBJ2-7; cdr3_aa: CASSLDPRVGAYEQYF; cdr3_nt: TGTGCCAGCAGCTTAGATCCCCGGGTAGGGGCCTACGAGCAGTACTTC
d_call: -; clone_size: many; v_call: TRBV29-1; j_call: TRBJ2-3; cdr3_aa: CSVEGRTTDTQYF; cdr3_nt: TGCAGCGTTGAGGGCCGTACCACAGATACGCAGTATTTT
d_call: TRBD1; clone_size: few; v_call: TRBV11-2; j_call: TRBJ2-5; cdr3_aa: CASSHTGGSETQYF; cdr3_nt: TGTGCCAGCAGCCATACAGGGGGTTCAGAGACCCAGTACTTC